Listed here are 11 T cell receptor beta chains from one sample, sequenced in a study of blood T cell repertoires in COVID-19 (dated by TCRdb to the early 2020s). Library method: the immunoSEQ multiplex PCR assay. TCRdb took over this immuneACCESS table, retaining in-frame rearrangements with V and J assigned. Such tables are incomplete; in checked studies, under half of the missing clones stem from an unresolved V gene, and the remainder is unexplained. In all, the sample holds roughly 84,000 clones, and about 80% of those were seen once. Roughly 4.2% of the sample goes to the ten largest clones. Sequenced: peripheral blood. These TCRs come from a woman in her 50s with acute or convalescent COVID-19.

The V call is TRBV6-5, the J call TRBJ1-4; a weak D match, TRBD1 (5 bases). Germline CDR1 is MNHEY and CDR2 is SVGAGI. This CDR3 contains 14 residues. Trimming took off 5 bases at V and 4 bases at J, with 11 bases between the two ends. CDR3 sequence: CASSLTGDNEKLFF. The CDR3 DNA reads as TGTGCCAGCAGTCTTACGGGGGATAATGAAAAACTGTTTTTT.

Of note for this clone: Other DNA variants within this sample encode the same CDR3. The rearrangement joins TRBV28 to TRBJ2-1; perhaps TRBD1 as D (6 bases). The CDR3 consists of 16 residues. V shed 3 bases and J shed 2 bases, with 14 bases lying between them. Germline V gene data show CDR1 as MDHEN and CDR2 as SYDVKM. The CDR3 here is CASSFTGQGTYNEQFF. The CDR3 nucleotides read TGTGCCAGCAGTTTTACGGGGCAGGGGACCTACAATGAGCAGTTCTTC.

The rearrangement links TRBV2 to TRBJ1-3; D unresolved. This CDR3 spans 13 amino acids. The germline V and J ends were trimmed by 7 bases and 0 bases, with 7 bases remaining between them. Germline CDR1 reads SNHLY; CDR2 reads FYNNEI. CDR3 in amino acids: CASTWASGNTIYF. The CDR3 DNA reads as TGTGCCAGCACCTGGGCCTCTGGAAACACCATATATTTT.

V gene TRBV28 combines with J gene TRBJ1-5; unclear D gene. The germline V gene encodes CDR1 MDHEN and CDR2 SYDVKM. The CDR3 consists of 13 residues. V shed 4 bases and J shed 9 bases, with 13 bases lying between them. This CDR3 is CASSSSGFGPQHF. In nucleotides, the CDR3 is TGTGCCAGCAGTTCATCGGGTTTCGGGCCCCAGCATTTT.

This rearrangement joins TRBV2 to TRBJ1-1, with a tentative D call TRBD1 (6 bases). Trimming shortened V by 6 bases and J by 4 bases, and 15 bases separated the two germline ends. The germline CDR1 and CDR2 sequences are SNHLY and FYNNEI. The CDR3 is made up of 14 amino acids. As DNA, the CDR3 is TGTGCCAGCAGCCTTTACAGGGACGGCACTGAAGCTTTCTTT. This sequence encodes CASSLYRDGTEAFF.

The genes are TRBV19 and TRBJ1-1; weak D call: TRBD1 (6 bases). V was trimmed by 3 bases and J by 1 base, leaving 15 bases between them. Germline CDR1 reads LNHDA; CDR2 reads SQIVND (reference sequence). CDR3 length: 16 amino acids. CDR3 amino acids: CASSIKTPTGNTEAFF. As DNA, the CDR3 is TGTGCCAGTAGTATCAAAACTCCGACAGGGAACACTGAAGCTTTCTTT.

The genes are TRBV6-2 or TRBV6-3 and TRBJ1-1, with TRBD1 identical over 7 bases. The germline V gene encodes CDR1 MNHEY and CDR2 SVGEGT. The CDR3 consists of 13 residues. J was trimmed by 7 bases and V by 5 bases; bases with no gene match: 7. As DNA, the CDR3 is TGTGCCAGCAGTACCAGGGGGTCAATTGAAGCTTTCTTT. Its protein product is CASSTRGSIEAFF.

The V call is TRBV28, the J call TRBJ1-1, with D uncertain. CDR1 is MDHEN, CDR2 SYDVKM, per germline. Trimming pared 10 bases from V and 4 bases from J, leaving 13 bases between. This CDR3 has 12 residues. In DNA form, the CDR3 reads TGTGCCACGACACCGGAGGTCACTGAAGCTTTCTTT. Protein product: CATTPEVTEAFF.

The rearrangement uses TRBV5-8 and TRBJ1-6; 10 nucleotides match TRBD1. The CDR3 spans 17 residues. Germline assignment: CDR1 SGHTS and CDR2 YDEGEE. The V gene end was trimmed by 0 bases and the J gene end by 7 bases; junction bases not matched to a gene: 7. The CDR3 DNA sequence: TGTGCCAGCAGCTTGGAAGGACAGGGGGTTGGGAATTCACCCCTCCACTTT. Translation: CASSLEGQGVGNSPLHF.

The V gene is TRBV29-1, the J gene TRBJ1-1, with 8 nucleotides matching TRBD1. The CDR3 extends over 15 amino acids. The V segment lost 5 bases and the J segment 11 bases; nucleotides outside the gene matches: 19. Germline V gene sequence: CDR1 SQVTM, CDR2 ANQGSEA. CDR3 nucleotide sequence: TGCAGCGTTTCCCGATGGAGTTCCGGGGGACAGGACGCTTTCTTT. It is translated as CSVSRWSSGGQDAFF.

The CDR3 bases are TGTGCCAGCAGCTTAGGGTTGGTACCGTTCGGGACCGGGGAGCTGTTTTTT. It codes for CASSLGLVPFGTGELFF. J is TRBJ2-2 and V is TRBV7-9; D gene ambiguous. The CDR3 consists of 17 residues. Germline V gene data show CDR1 as SEHNR and CDR2 as FQNEAQ (reference sequence). The ends were cut back, 1 base at V and 5 bases at J, with 17 bases in the middle.